This T cell receptor beta chain was profiled in a study of post-analysis software for immune sequencing data. Study-wide points: Pronounced co-clustering by F measure was evident among identically batched samples. Normalized Chao1 diversity was significantly lower in multiple sclerosis patients than in controls.

Presence of unique molecular identifiers characterized the TCR beta cDNA libraries. Input amounts of roughly 1 to 10 million T cells were used. These gave approximately 500,000 cDNA molecules, so each molecule approximated one T cell. Each CDR3 protein is one row after TCRdb ran MiXCR on the PCR reads. The repertoire includes approximately 150,000 distinct CDR3 sequences, 30% of them detected once, and about 1.4% sits in the top ten. This clonotype occurred once. Its antigen is as yet unknown. Being one base from a much bigger clone, this may be a read error. The receptor comes from a girl under 18 with multiple sclerosis. Material for sequencing was blood.

The CDR3 DNA reads as TGTGCCAGCAGCTTAGAAGGGGGGGGGCTTAACATTCAGTGCTTC. This encodes CASSLEGGGLNIQCF. The rearrangement links TRBV11-2 to TRBJ2-4, with D possibly being TRBD2 (7 bases). This CDR3 spans 15 amino acids. Germline-derived CDR1 and CDR2 are SGHAT and FQNNGV.